The 21 T cell receptor beta chains in this list originate from one sample, sequenced in a study of blood T cell repertoires in COVID-19. TCRdb's table, derived via immunoSEQ multiplex PCR, lists solely in-frame clones and lacks some. The table has 240,000 or so clones, around 88% seen once. The sample taken for sequencing was PBMCs or T cells enriched from blood (not recorded which). These receptors all stem from a woman in her thirties or forties with acute COVID-19.

The gene calls are TRBV19 and TRBJ2-2; D perhaps matches TRBD2 (5 bases). The CDR3 loop spans 15 amino acids. Germline V lookup: CDR1 LNHDA, CDR2 SQIVND (reference sequence). V shed 5 bases and J shed 3 bases, with 13 bases lying between them. CDR3 in DNA: TGTGCCAGTAGTCGTTCCGAGGGCCACACCGGGGAGCTGTTTTTT. This gives the protein CASSRSEGHTGELFF.

The genes are TRBV10-2 and TRBJ2-3, with TRBD2 matching over 15 bases. Germline CDR1 reads WSHSY; CDR2 reads SAAADI. The CDR3 is made up of 19 amino acids. The V gene end was trimmed by 7 bases and the J gene end by 0 bases; junction bases not matched to a gene: 11. The CDR3 loop reads CASTRGLAGGPTSTDTQYF. CDR3 bases: TGCGCCAGCACCCGAGGACTAGCGGGAGGGCCTACTAGCACAGATACGCAGTATTTT.

This chain uses TRBV27 with TRBJ2-5; 13 bases agree with TRBD2. Germline-derived CDR1 and CDR2 are MNHEY and SMNVEV (reference sequence). J was trimmed by 8 bases and V by 3 bases; bases with no gene match: 3. The CDR3 covers 14 residues. CDR3 residues: CASSLGLAGQTQYF. In DNA, the CDR3 is TGTGCCAGCAGTTTGGGACTAGCGGGACAAACCCAGTACTTC.

V usage is TRBV5-1 and J usage is TRBJ1-1; D unclear. Germline V gene lookup returns CDR1 SGHRS and CDR2 YFSETQ. The CDR3 is 14 residues long. V lost 2 bases and J 2 bases, leaving 10 bases between the germline ends. The CDR3 bases are TGCGCCAGCAGCTTCTTATCACAAAACACTGAAGCTTTCTTT. Amino acids: CASSFLSQNTEAFF.

The chain employs TRBV7-9 and TRBJ2-3; D is unclear. Trimming shortened V by 5 bases and J by 0 bases, and 9 bases separated the two germline ends. The germline V gene has CDR1 SEHNR and CDR2 FQNEAQ (reference sequence). This CDR3 is built from 14 residues. CDR3 DNA sequence: TGTGCCAGCAGCCGATACGGGAGCACAGATACGCAGTATTTT. This codes for CASSRYGSTDTQYF.

CDR3 DNA sequence: TGTGCCAGCAGTTTATTCAGGGGCCGCTACACCTTC. This gives the protein CASSLFRGRYTF. The V call is TRBV12-3 or TRBV12-4, the J call TRBJ1-2, with D possibly TRBD1 on 6 matching bases. The V gene lost 2 bases and the J gene lost 9 bases, with 10 bases spanning the gap. This CDR3 is 12 amino acids long.

In its sample, this clone was seen once. The genes are TRBV12-3 or TRBV12-4 and TRBJ2-3, with D unresolved. V gave up 5 bases and J gave up 7 bases, with 7 bases separating them. The CDR3 runs to 11 residues. CDR3 in DNA: TGTGCCAGCAGTCTTCTTAATACGCAGTATTTT. Translating gives CASSLLNTQYF.

The chain carries TRBV3-1 (or the pseudogene TRBV3-2) and TRBJ1-1, with D tentatively TRBD1 (6 bases). CDR1 and CDR2 from the germline V gene are LGHDT and YNNKEL (reference sequence). The ends were cut back, 0 bases at V and 1 base at J, with 9 bases in the middle. CDR3 length equals 15 residues. The CDR3 DNA follows: TGTGCCAGCAGCCAAGATGGGGGCCCGAACACTGAAGCTTTCTTT. Amino acids: CASSQDGGPNTEAFF.

The chain carries TRBV7-3 and TRBJ1-2; 8 bases fit TRBD1. Germline assignment: CDR1 SGHTA and CDR2 FQGTGA. The CDR3 is 15 amino acids. J lost 4 bases, V lost 5 bases, and 9 bases had no gene match. CDR3 sequence: CASSPDRGLAYGYTF. Here the CDR3 DNA reads TGTGCCAGCAGCCCCGACAGGGGCCTCGCCTATGGCTACACCTTC.

This clone was seen only once. The rearrangement uses TRBV14 and TRBJ2-1, with 11 bases identical to TRBD2. Germline CDR1 is SGHDN and CDR2 is FVKESK. V lost 0 bases to trimming and J lost 6 bases; unmatched junction nucleotides: 7. The CDR3 sequence is 17 residues long. Written as DNA, the CDR3 is TGTGCCAGCAGCCAAGATACGGGACTAGCGGACCCCAATGAGCAGTTCTTC. Protein: CASSQDTGLADPNEQFF. Combining the CDR3 with reference TRBV14 and TRBJ2-1 gives the whole variable domain EAGVTQFPSHSVIEKGQTVTLRCDPISGHDNLYWYRRVMGKEIKFLLHFVKESKQDESGMPNNRFLAERTGGTYSTLKVQPAELEDSGVYFCASSQDTGLADPNEQFFGPGTRLTVL.

This chain connects TRBV12-3 or TRBV12-4 to TRBJ1-2; the D gene is possibly TRBD1 (6 bases). The CDR3 has 12 amino acids. The V gene lost 7 bases and the J gene lost 6 bases, with 12 bases spanning the gap. In DNA, the CDR3 is TGTGCCAGCACTCACAGGGAAAATGGCTACACCTTC. Its translation is CASTHRENGYTF.

V gene TRBV3-1 (or the pseudogene TRBV3-2) combines with J gene TRBJ2-7; 10 nucleotides line up with TRBD2. Germline CDR1 is LGHDT and CDR2 is YNNKEL (reference sequence). The junction had 10 bases not matched to a gene; V was cut back by 3 bases and J by 5 bases. The length of the CDR3 is 16 residues. The CDR3 region is CASSHLSLAGGHEQYF. CDR3 nucleotide sequence: TGTGCCAGCAGCCACCTGAGTTTAGCGGGAGGTCACGAGCAGTACTTC.

The chain couples TRBV15 to TRBJ2-7, with 13 nucleotides matching TRBD2. V gave up 2 bases and J gave up 1 base; unmatched junction bases: 5. The CDR3 runs to 17 residues. Looked up from germline, CDR1 is LNHNV and CDR2 is YYDKDF (reference sequence). The CDR3 loop is CATSRTSGRVGSYEQYF. The CDR3 DNA reads TGTGCCACCAGCAGAACTAGCGGGAGGGTTGGGTCCTACGAGCAGTACTTC. Combining the CDR3 with reference TRBV15 and TRBJ2-7 gives the whole variable domain DAMVIQNPRYQVTQFGKPVTLSCSQTLNHNVMYWYQQKSSQAPKLLFHYYDKDFNNEADTPDNFQSRRPNTSFCFLDIRSPGLGDTAMYLCATSRTSGRVGSYEQYFGPGTRLTVT.

The chain joins TRBV6-5 to TRBJ2-2; TRBD1 might be the D (6 bases). The CDR3 has 16 residues. V was clipped by 4 bases and J by 4 bases, with 16 bases between them. Germline assignment: CDR1 MNHEY and CDR2 SVGAGI. This chain's CDR3 is CASSWDMGAITGELFF. The CDR3 DNA sequence: TGTGCCAGCAGTTGGGACATGGGGGCAATCACCGGGGAGCTGTTTTTT.

The chain has TRBV11-3 and TRBJ2-3; weak D call: TRBD2 (7 bases). V lost 2 bases and J lost 2, with 11 bases in between. Germline V CDR1 and CDR2: SGHNT, YENEEA. The CDR3 is 15 amino acids. CDR3 in amino acids: CASSLRAGHTDTQYF. The CDR3 nucleotides read TGTGCCAGCAGCTTACGAGCGGGACACACAGATACGCAGTATTTT. Full variable domain (outside the CDR3, taken from reference TRBV11-3 and TRBJ2-3): EAGVVQSPRYKIIEKKQPVAFWCNPISGHNTLYWYLQNLGQGPELLIRYENEEAVDDSQLPKDRFSAERLKGVDSTLKIQPAELGDSAVYLCASSLRAGHTDTQYFGPGTRLTVL.

This clone was picked up a small number of times. The rearrangement uses TRBV5-5 and TRBJ1-5; tentatively, D is TRBD1 (5 bases). This CDR3 comprises 15 residues. Germline values: CDR1 SGHKS, CDR2 YYEKEE (reference sequence). Trimming stripped 4 bases from V and 2 bases from J, with 13 bases between. Here the CDR3 reads CASSTGLGGNQPQHF. The DNA of the CDR3 is TGTGCCAGCAGCACCGGGTTAGGGGGCAATCAGCCCCAGCATTTT. The full variable domain, rest sourced from reference TRBV5-5 and TRBJ1-5, is DAGVTQSPTHLIKTRGQQVTLRCSPISGHKSVSWYQQVLGQGPQFIFQYYEKEERGRGNFPDRFSARQFPNYSSELNVNALLLGDSALYLCASSTGLGGNQPQHFGDGTRLSIL.

The gene calls are TRBV2 and TRBJ2-7; D is perhaps TRBD2 (6 bases). The CDR3 loop spans 18 amino acids. V lost 2 bases to trimming and J lost 0 bases, with 20 bases between them. Germline V lookup: CDR1 SNHLY, CDR2 FYNNEI. CDR3 coding DNA: TGTGCCAGCAGTGAAAGGGGTAAGGTGCAGGGACTCTCCTACGAGCAGTACTTC. This translates into CASSERGKVQGLSYEQYF.

This clone has just a few counts. The V gene is TRBV7-9, the J gene TRBJ2-7; tentative D call: TRBD2 (5 bases). The V gene lost 4 bases and the J gene lost 2 bases, with 9 bases spanning the gap. Germline V gives CDR1 SEHNR, CDR2 FQNEAQ (reference sequence). The CDR3 has 13 residues. As DNA, the CDR3 is TGTGCCAGCAGCTGGCAGGAGGCCTACGAGCAGTACTTC. Translated, it gives CASSWQEAYEQYF.

The chain employs TRBV5-1 and TRBJ2-1; the match to TRBD2 covers 7 bases. CDR3 size: 17 residues. V dropped 0 bases and J dropped 5; count of bases not matched to a gene: 11. Germline CDR1 SGHRS, CDR2 YFSETQ. The CDR3 protein is CASSLANAGESHNEQFF. The CDR3 nucleotides are TGCGCCAGCAGCTTGGCAAATGCGGGAGAGTCCCACAATGAGCAGTTCTTC.

The chain uses TRBV5-1 and TRBJ1-6; 8 positions agree with TRBD1. The CDR3 loop spans 14 amino acids. V was pared by 4 bases and J by 7 bases, with 4 bases of the junction left unmatched. The germline V gene has CDR1 SGHRS and CDR2 YFSETQ. The CDR3 sequence is CASSVTGGNSPLHF. CDR3 in DNA: TGCGCCAGCAGCGTCACAGGGGGGAATTCACCCCTCCACTTT. Drawing the rest from reference TRBV5-1 and TRBJ1-6, the complete variable domain is KAGVTQTPRYLIKTRGQQVTLSCSPISGHRSVSWYQQTPGQGLQFLFEYFSETQRNKGNFPGRFSGRQFSNSRSEMNVSTLELGDSALYLCASSVTGGNSPLHFGNGTRLTVT.

The gene calls are TRBV6-5 and TRBJ1-6, with 9 nucleotides matching TRBD1. Losses at the gene ends were 2 bases for V and 5 bases for J; bases not matched to a gene: 1. The CDR3 has 15 amino acids. Germline V gene sequence: CDR1 MNHEY, CDR2 SVGAGI. CDR3 loop: CASSYGQGNNSPLHF. In DNA form, the CDR3 reads TGTGCCAGCAGTTACGGACAGGGGAATAATTCACCCCTCCACTTT.